This record looks at one T cell receptor (beta chain) sequence and its context. The data are from a study of T cell responses to AZD1222 COVID-19 vaccine. V shed 2 bases and J 6 bases; nucleotides not matched to a gene: 4. The CDR3 sequence is 15 residues long. CDR1 MNHEY and CDR2 SVGEGT come from the germline V gene. Clones were read by immunoSEQ multiplex PCR, and TCRdb kept only the in-frame ones, dropping some. The table records about 39,000 clones, approximately 88% of them present only once. The chain has TRBV6-2 or TRBV6-3 and TRBJ2-5; 12 bases line up with TRBD2. This TCR was recovered from an adult who received the MenACWY meningococcal vaccine as a control. The sample in question was peripheral blood, obtained 28 days after the second dose of the MenACWY control vaccine. The CDR3 DNA sequence: TGTGCCAGCAGTTACGTACTAGCGGGAGGACAGACCCAGTACTTC. As protein: CASSYVLAGGQTQYF.